This T cell receptor beta chain was observed in a study of OX40 agonist ivuxolimab in advanced cancers. Overall study context: The group had a mean age of 60 years, ranged from roughly 23 to 90, and was less than 85% male.

Germline CDR1 LGHNA, CDR2 YSLEER. V trimming: 1 base; J trimming: 2 bases; junction bases outside the gene matches: 7. The CDR3 contains 17 residues. Here immunoSEQ multiplex PCR was the method, and the copy in TCRdb shows in-frame clones only, minus some. The sample has some 66,000 clones, less than 90% seen once; the top ten hold under 2.5%. This clonotype originated in an adult with an advanced solid tumor such as melanoma, head and neck, liver or kidney cancer. The starting material was CD4+ or CD8+ T cells sorted from blood, obtained in a trial of the OX40 agonist ivuxolimab. V is TRBV4-3 and J is TRBJ2-5; 10 bases are a match to TRBD2. CDR3 DNA sequence: TGCGCCAGCAGCCAAGCTCCCAGGACTAGCGGACAAGAGACCCAGTACTTC. It yields the protein CASSQAPRTSGQETQYF.